The 32 T cell receptor beta chains reported below all come from one sample, sequenced in a study of CXCR3-negative and CXCR3-positive naive CD8 T cells. Study-wide results and caveats: The TRB CDR3s that CXCR3-positive naive cells carried were more hydrophobic than those of CXCR3-negative naive cells.

Their target antigens are unknown. The libraries of TRB cDNA were prepared using 5' RACE with UMI labels. From the 5' RACE reads, TCRdb lists one entry per CDR3 protein and no DNA. This sample's table has some 53,000 distinct CDR3 sequences. Specimen: naive CXCR3+ CD8+ T cells from blood. The subset: CD45RO-CCR7+CD27+CD95- naive CD8+ T cells expressing CXCR3 (TNR3+). These receptor sequences come from a human donor in good health. Some clones in this sample may be carry-over from other donors' samples.

The V call is TRBV7-9, the J call TRBJ2-5; lacking DNA, the TRBD2 call made by TCRdb goes unchecked. Germline V gene sequence: CDR1 SEHNR, CDR2 FQNEAQ (reference sequence). CDR3 length: 15 residues. The CDR3 spells CASSLVIAGQETQYF.

J is TRBJ2-3 and V is TRBV5-5; TCRdb lists TRBD2, though no DNA is available to test this call. The CDR3 extends over 14 amino acids. Germline V gene lookup returns CDR1 SGHKS and CDR2 YYEKEE (reference sequence). This CDR3 is CASSLVLGENTQYF.

The chain couples TRBV4-2 to TRBJ2-1; the TRBD2 assignment by TCRdb is unverifiable without DNA. The V gene's germline CDR1 is LGHNA and CDR2 YNFKEQ. The CDR3 sequence is 18 residues long. The CDR3 protein is CASSHLGLAGLLGNEQFF.

The chain couples TRBV5-5 to TRBJ2-5; TCRdb lists TRBD2, though no DNA is available to test this call. The CDR3 has 16 amino acids. CDR1 SGHKS and CDR2 YYEKEE come from the germline V gene (reference sequence). The CDR3: CASSLSAGGPGETQYF.

This chain connects TRBV28 to TRBJ2-3; TCRdb's D call of TRBD1 is untestable without DNA. The CDR3 contains 13 residues. The germline CDR1 and CDR2 sequences are MDHEN and SYDVKM. This CDR3 reads CASSFHAGDTQYF.

J is TRBJ2-2 and V is TRBV11-3; TCRdb calls TRBD1, which cannot be checked without DNA. The CDR3 is 14 amino acids. The V gene's germline CDR1 is SGHNT and CDR2 YENEEA. CDR3 in amino acids: CASSPSDRSGELFF.

This sequence joins TRBV11-2 and TRBJ1-2; TCRdb designates TRBD1, a call that cannot be tested without DNA. The CDR3 runs to 12 residues. CDR1 SGHAT and CDR2 FQNNGV come from the germline V gene. The CDR3 loop is CASSTGQDGYTF.

The V call is TRBV9, the J call TRBJ2-7; TCRdb's D call, TRBD1, is unchecked because there is no DNA. Germline-derived CDR1 and CDR2 are SGDLS and YYNGEE. This CDR3 spans 15 amino acids. CDR3 sequence reads: CASSAGTASSYEQYF.

This rearrangement joins TRBV7-2 to TRBJ2-3. CDR3 length: 15 amino acids. Germline CDR1 and CDR2: SGHTA and FQGNSA. The CDR3 protein is CASSLKLYATDTQYF.

The rearrangement links TRBV4-3 to TRBJ2-3; TCRdb's assignment of TRBD1 cannot be checked, as there is no DNA. The CDR3 has 18 residues. Germline values: CDR1 LGHNA, CDR2 YSLEER. CDR3 in amino acids: CASSQGTPLAMGADTQYF.

This chain links TRBV7-9 with TRBJ2-7; there is no DNA to check the TCRdb D call of TRBD1. The CDR3 extends over 12 amino acids. Germline-derived CDR1 and CDR2 are SEHNR and FQNEAQ (reference sequence). CDR3 in amino acids: CASSSPWTEQYF.

The chain links TRBV7-2 to TRBJ2-7; TCRdb gives TRBD2 as the D gene, but with no DNA this cannot be confirmed. The CDR3 spans 12 residues. In germline, CDR1 is SGHTA, CDR2 FQGNSA. The CDR3 spells CASSFLVDEQYF.

The rearrangement joins TRBV20-1 to TRBJ2-7; TCRdb's assignment of TRBD1 cannot be checked, as there is no DNA. Germline V gene sequence: CDR1 DFQATT, CDR2 SNEGSKA (reference sequence). The CDR3 totals 15 residues. The CDR3 sequence: CSARPLGDISYEQYF.

The rearrangement uses TRBV28 and TRBJ2-7; there is no DNA to check the TCRdb D call of TRBD1. CDR3 size: 15 residues. The germline V gene has CDR1 MDHEN and CDR2 SYDVKM. The CDR3 protein is CASSPTVRDSYEQYF.

V usage is TRBV6-6 and J usage is TRBJ1-1; the TRBD1 assignment by TCRdb is unverifiable without DNA. Looked up from germline, CDR1 is MNHNY and CDR2 is SVGAGI (reference sequence). This CDR3 comprises 15 residues. The CDR3 loop reads CASSPDGTANTKAFF.

This chain joins TRBV29-1 and TRBJ2-7; checking the TCRdb D call of TRBD1 is not possible without DNA. Per the germline V gene, CDR1 is SQVTM and CDR2 is ANQGSEA. This CDR3 has 16 amino acids. The chain's CDR3 is CSVEGETGLFPYEQYF.

V is TRBV14 and J is TRBJ2-7; checking the TCRdb D call of TRBD1 is not possible without DNA. Germline loops: CDR1 SGHDN, CDR2 FVKESK. CDR3 size: 13 residues. CDR3 residues: CASSQGQAYEQYF.

The chain has TRBV4-3 and TRBJ2-7; the D gene TCRdb calls, TRBD2, cannot be checked with no DNA. The length of the CDR3 is 16 residues. The germline V gene has CDR1 LGHNA and CDR2 YSLEER. This CDR3 reads CASSQEWSGGAHEQYF.

The CDR3 sequence is CSVVPEGPGELFF. The gene calls are TRBV29-1 and TRBJ2-2. CDR3 length: 13 amino acids. CDR1 and CDR2 (germline): SQVTM, ANQGSEA.

The chain has TRBV7-6 and TRBJ1-3. The CDR3 has 17 amino acids. Germline CDR1 SGHVS, CDR2 FNYEAQ. This CDR3 reads CASSTPRGGESGNTIYF.

The chain carries TRBV5-6 and TRBJ1-1. CDR1 SGHDT and CDR2 YYEEEE come from the germline V gene. The length of the CDR3 is 12 residues. CDR3 sequence: CASKLMNTEAFF.

V and J are TRBV6-5 and TRBJ2-1. Germline values: CDR1 MNHEY, CDR2 SVGAGI. The CDR3 has 15 amino acids. The CDR3 loop is CASSYFQEKYNEQFF.

The genes are TRBV11-3 and TRBJ2-3; no DNA is available, so the TRBD1 call from TCRdb remains unchecked. This CDR3 spans 15 amino acids. Per the germline V gene, CDR1 is SGHNT and CDR2 is YENEEA. This CDR3 reads CASSPAGTGADTQYF.

The chain carries TRBV12-3 or TRBV12-4 and TRBJ2-7; absent DNA, TCRdb's TRBD2 call cannot be checked. The length of the CDR3 is 12 residues. The CDR3: CASNSGGAEQYF.

This rearrangement joins TRBV29-1 to TRBJ2-7; TCRdb returns TRBD1, unconfirmable since there is no DNA. CDR1 SQVTM and CDR2 ANQGSEA come from the germline V gene. The CDR3 sequence is 12 residues long. The CDR3: CSVQDRAYEQYF.

This chain connects TRBV5-5 to TRBJ2-3; TCRdb gives TRBD1 as the D gene, but with no DNA this cannot be confirmed. The germline V gene has CDR1 SGHKS and CDR2 YYEKEE (reference sequence). The CDR3 has 17 residues. CDR3 region: CASSLAGGLPSTDTQYF.

The chain employs TRBV25-1 and TRBJ2-2. Germline V gives CDR1 MGHDK, CDR2 SYGVNS. This CDR3 contains 13 residues. CDR3 sequence reads: CASRNFNTGELFF.

The rearrangement joins TRBV12-3 or TRBV12-4 to TRBJ2-1; the D call from TCRdb, TRBD2, cannot be confirmed without DNA. The CDR3 is made up of 14 amino acids. CDR3 in amino acids: CASSRGGADNEQFF.

The chain couples TRBV4-3 to TRBJ2-6; there is no DNA to check the TCRdb D call of TRBD2. In germline, CDR1 is LGHNA, CDR2 YSLEER. This CDR3 spans 18 amino acids. The CDR3 sequence: CASSQGEAGGPGANVLTF.

The chain uses TRBV7-8 and TRBJ1-5; TCRdb indicates TRBD1, and absent DNA this call remains unverified. Germline CDR1 is SGHVS and CDR2 is FQNEAQ. CDR3 size: 13 residues. The CDR3 protein is CASSWGGNQPQHF.

The rearrangement uses TRBV25-1 and TRBJ2-7; no DNA is available, so the TRBD1 call from TCRdb remains unchecked. CDR1 MGHDK and CDR2 SYGVNS come from the germline V gene. This CDR3 has 13 amino acids. CDR3: CASIGTGNYEQYF.

This rearrangement joins TRBV3-1 to TRBJ1-1; TCRdb's assignment of TRBD1 cannot be checked, as there is no DNA. CDR1 LGHDT and CDR2 YNNKEL come from the germline V gene (reference sequence). This CDR3 comprises 15 residues. CDR3 loop: CASSQSPMTGAVAFF.